One and the same sample provided the 24 T cell receptor beta chains below, sequenced in a study of kidney transplant recipient with SARS-CoV-2 infection. TCRdb reprocessed the reads via MiXCR and lists one record per CDR3 protein. The repertoire includes 200,000 to 300,000 distinct CDR3 sequences, more than 25% of them detected once, and almost 7.5% sits in the top ten. The source material was a blood sample, sampled at baseline and between days 110 and 120 from a kidney transplant recipient. The receptors here all came from a male patient aged 30 to 40 who had COVID-19 and was a kidney transplant recipient. T cells may partly derive from the graft donor.

The table lists this clonotype with many counts. The V call is TRBV21-1, the J call TRBJ2-3. TRBV21-1 is annotated as a pseudogene. CDR3 size: 17 residues. CDR3 loop: CASRLFVATVMQDTQYF. The CDR3 nucleotides are TGTGCCAGCAGACTCTTTGTAGCTACAGTCATGCAAGATACGCAGTATTTT.

This clonotype was detected many times. The rearrangement uses TRBV11-3 and TRBJ1-2, with D uncertain. In germline, CDR1 is SGHNT, CDR2 YENEEA. The length of the CDR3 is 17 residues. V was trimmed by 5 bases and J by 4 bases, leaving 23 bases between them. CDR3 in amino acids: CASSIIIDLGKTYGYTF. The CDR3, as DNA: TGTGCCAGCAGCATCATTATCGATCTCGGAAAGACCTATGGCTACACCTTC.

This clonotype was picked up many times. This rearrangement joins TRBV6-5 to TRBJ1-4; no clear D. The CDR3 extends over 14 amino acids. V was pared by 5 bases and J by 8 bases, with 15 bases between. Per germline, CDR1 MNHEY and CDR2 SVGAGI. In DNA form, the CDR3 reads TGTGCCAGCAGTCCTGGCACCCTTAGGGAAAAACTGTTTTTT. It yields the protein CASSPGTLREKLFF.

There are many counts of this clonotype. The chain combines TRBV29-1 with TRBJ2-1; no clear D gene. Germline values: CDR1 SQVTM, CDR2 ANQGSEA. Trimming stripped 7 bases from V and 0 bases from J, with 10 bases between. The CDR3 spans 13 residues. The DNA for the CDR3 is TGCAGCGCCGACTCGAGCTCCTACAATGAGCAGTTCTTC. Translating gives CSADSSSYNEQFF.

This clonotype was detected a few times. V is TRBV5-1 and J is TRBJ2-7, with TRBD2 matching over 15 bases. Losses at the gene ends were 4 bases for V and 1 base for J; bases not matched to a gene: 9. The CDR3 is made up of 18 amino acids. CDR1 SGHRS and CDR2 YFSETQ come from the germline V gene. The DNA of the CDR3 is TGCGCCAGCAGCCTCCGGGGGACTAGCGGGAGGAGGTCCTACGAGCAGTACTTC. This sequence encodes CASSLRGTSGRRSYEQYF.

In its sample, this clonotype was seen many times. CDR3 bases: TGTGCCAGCAGTTCCCAGGGGGTAGTTGGGCAAGAGACCCAGTACTTC. Translating gives CASSSQGVVGQETQYF. The chain has TRBV27 and TRBJ2-5; TRBD1 agrees at 7 bases. V shed 4 bases and J 2 bases; nucleotides not matched to a gene: 10. The CDR3 is 16 residues long. Looked up from germline, CDR1 is MNHEY and CDR2 is SMNVEV (reference sequence).

The CDR3, as DNA: TGTGCCAGCAGCATGATTGATCCCACTTCAATTCGCACTGAAGCTTTCTTT. It codes for CASSMIDPTSIRTEAFF. This sequence joins TRBV3-1 and TRBJ1-1; D gene ambiguous. Germline CDR1 LGHDT, CDR2 YNNKEL (reference sequence). Trimming stripped 5 bases from V and 4 bases from J, with 23 bases between. There are 17 residues in the CDR3. Full variable domain (rest looked up from reference TRBV3-1 and TRBJ1-1): DTAVSQTPKYLVTQMGNDKSIKCEQNLGHDTMYWYKQDSKKFLKIMFSYNNKELIINETVPNRFSPKSPDKAHLNLHINSLELGDSAVYFCASSMIDPTSIRTEAFFGQGTRLTVV.

Ten or more counts support this clonotype. CDR3 DNA: TGTGCCAGCTCACTGGGGGGACAGGAGAACACTGAAGCTTTCTTT. Protein: CASSLGGQENTEAFF. This chain links TRBV18 with TRBJ1-1; 8 bases fit TRBD1. The CDR3 has 15 amino acids. Germline assignment: CDR1 KGHSH and CDR2 LQKENI. Trimming took 4 bases from V and 1 from J; bases not matched to a gene: 5. Full variable domain (remainder filled in from reference TRBV18 and TRBJ1-1): NAGVMQNPRHLVRRRGQEARLRCSPMKGHSHVYWYRQLPEEGLKFMVYLQKENIIDESGMPKERFSAEFPKEGPSILRIQQVVRGDSAAYFCASSLGGQENTEAFFGQGTRLTVV.

A remark on this clonotype: A much bigger clone sits one base away, suggesting this may be a read error. The gene calls are TRBV5-1 and TRBJ2-3; possible D gene TRBD1, 5 bases. The CDR3 is made up of 16 amino acids. The germline CDR1 and CDR2 sequences are SGHRS and YFSETQ. CDR3 loop: CVSSLDRQSSTDTQYF. As DNA, the CDR3 is TGCGTCAGCAGCTTGGACCGACAGTCTAGCACAGATACGCAGTATTTT.

This clonotype was recorded at least ten times. This chain links TRBV30 with TRBJ2-7; 8 bases are a match to TRBD2. There are 14 residues in the CDR3. In germline, CDR1 is GTSNPN, CDR2 SVGIG (reference sequence). With V trimmed by 0 bases and J by 7 bases, 8 bases remained unmatched. CDR3 residues: CAWSVGLAGLEQYF. The CDR3 bases are TGTGCCTGGAGTGTAGGGCTAGCGGGTTTGGAGCAGTACTTC.

With respect to this clonotype: A read error may be the cause here, since a much bigger clone is one base away. The genes are TRBV20-1 and TRBJ2-3; weak D call: TRBD2 (6 bases). The CDR3 consists of 14 residues. V was trimmed by 4 bases and J by 0 bases, leaving 11 bases between them. The germline V gene encodes CDR1 DFQATT and CDR2 SNEGSKA (reference sequence). The CDR3 sequence is CSATTSSSTDTQYF. CDR3 DNA sequence: TGCAGTGCTACTACTAGCAGTAGCACAGATACGCAGTATTTT.

This clonotype was seen repeatedly, ten times or more. The chain carries TRBV2 and TRBJ1-6; perhaps TRBD1 as D (5 bases). V shed 5 bases and J shed 7 bases, with 12 bases lying between them. Germline V CDR1 and CDR2: SNHLY, FYNNEI. The length of the CDR3 is 14 residues. CDR3 sequence (DNA): TGTGCCAGCAGTTACACACCAGGGAATTCACCCCTCCACTTT. Translation: CASSYTPGNSPLHF.

This sequence joins TRBV20-1 and TRBJ2-1, with 10 bases aligning to TRBD2. J was trimmed by 2 bases and V by 5 bases; bases with no gene match: 3. The CDR3 sequence is 14 residues long. Germline V gives CDR1 DFQATT, CDR2 SNEGSKA (reference sequence). The CDR3, as DNA: TGCAGTGCTTTAGCGGGGGGAACCTACAATGAGCAGTTCTTC. Its protein product is CSALAGGTYNEQFF.

This clonotype was counted at least ten times. The genes are TRBV3-1 and TRBJ2-5; D is undetermined. CDR1 is LGHDT and CDR2 is YNNKEL in the germline V gene (reference sequence). The CDR3 is 17 amino acids. Trimming took off 5 bases at V and 5 bases at J, with 24 bases between the two ends. The CDR3 sequence is CASSSANPISFSETQYF. CDR3 sequence (DNA): TGTGCCAGCAGCTCAGCAAATCCCATTTCTTTCTCTGAGACCCAGTACTTC.

This clonotype was observed at least ten times. The chain is built from TRBV3-1 and TRBJ1-2; D remains ambiguous. The V gene's germline CDR1 is LGHDT and CDR2 YNNKEL (reference sequence). Trimming pared 5 bases from V and 4 bases from J, leaving 23 bases between. The CDR3 is made up of 17 amino acids. The CDR3 loop is CASSTLNTLRKTYGYTF. CDR3 in DNA: TGTGCCAGCAGCACCCTTAACACCCTTCGAAAGACCTATGGCTACACCTTC.

In this sample, this clonotype turned up many times. The chain recombines TRBV6-2 or TRBV6-3 with TRBJ1-5, with TRBD1 matching over 7 bases. The germline CDR1 and CDR2 sequences are MNHEY and SVGEGT. Trimming at V came to 3 bases and at J to 4 bases, leaving 9 bases not matched to a gene. This CDR3 contains 16 residues. CDR3 in DNA: TGTGCCAGCAGTTATCCCAGGGGGGATAGGAATCAGCCCCAGCATTTT. It encodes CASSYPRGDRNQPQHF.

A single count supports this clonotype. One end of the junction does not line up with germline, which may come from a read error. The rearrangement joins TRBV10-1 to TRBJ1-2; D unresolved. Germline CDR1 is WNHNN and CDR2 is SYGVQD (reference sequence). The CDR3 covers 17 residues. CDR3 protein: CVSSLCLRSRKTYGYTF. The CDR3 DNA reads as TGCGTCAGCAGTCTATGCCTAAGATCGCGAAAGACCTATGGCTACACCTTC.

The sample holds one count of this clonotype. This could be a read error, since a much larger clone is one nucleotide away. CDR3 nucleotide sequence: TGCGCCAGCAGCCGGCGTCGGGGACAGGGGGGGGGGACCCAGTACTTC. Amino acids: CASSRRRGQGGGTQYF. This sequence joins TRBV23-1 and TRBJ2-5; 11 bases line up with TRBD1. TRBV23-1 is an ORF for which the function is uncertain. This CDR3 contains 16 residues. With 6 bases clipped from V and 7 bases from J, the junction kept 13 bases outside the gene matches.

As regards this clonotype: This may be a read error: a much more frequent sequence differs by one nucleotide. The gene calls are TRBV6-5 and TRBJ1-1; D unclear. The V gene's germline CDR1 is MNHEY and CDR2 SVGAGI. The length of the CDR3 is 13 residues. CDR3 bases: TGTGCCGGCAGCCTTACACTCACCCGACGAGCTTTCTTT. Translated: CAGSLTLTRRAFF.

In its sample, this clonotype was seen many times. CDR3 in amino acids: CASSSGQGAEAFF. CDR3 sequence (DNA): TGCGCCAGCAGCTCGGGACAAGGGGCTGAAGCTTTCTTT. The chain is built from TRBV5-1 and TRBJ1-1; the D gene is possibly TRBD1 (6 bases). This CDR3 is 13 amino acids long. Germline CDR1 is SGHRS and CDR2 is YFSETQ. The ends were cut back, 3 bases at V and 6 bases at J, with 12 bases in the middle.

Remarks on this clonotype: Given a much more abundant clone one base away, this may be a read error. V gene TRBV3-1 combines with J gene TRBJ2-7; D gene unclear. V gave up 5 bases and J gave up 10 bases, with 30 bases separating them. Germline V lookup: CDR1 LGHDT, CDR2 YNNKEL (reference sequence). The CDR3 sequence is 17 residues long. The CDR3 loop is CASSELPPISFSEAQYF. In nucleotides, the CDR3 is TGTGCCAGCAGCGAGCTACCTCCCATTTCTTTCTCTGAGGCCCAGTACTTC.

This clonotype was seen ten or more times. The gene calls are TRBV19 and TRBJ1-2; 10 nucleotides line up with TRBD1. J lost 7 bases, V lost 6 bases, and 14 bases had no gene match. The CDR3 runs to 16 residues. Germline CDR1 LNHDA, CDR2 SQIVND (reference sequence). CDR3 DNA: TGTGCCAGTAGAACATCAACCGGGACAGGGGTTAGTGGCTACACCTTC. This sequence encodes CASRTSTGTGVSGYTF.

This clonotype appeared once. Just one base apart from a much larger clone, this may be a read error. This likely comes from a read error, as the CDR3 has no conserved phenylalanine or tryptophan at its end. The chain carries TRBV5-3 and TRBJ1-2, with unresolved D. TRBV5-3 is an ORF, and what it does is uncertain. The ends were cut back, 7 bases at V and 4 bases at J, with 23 bases in the middle. CDR3 size: 16 residues. The chain's CDR3 is CARGEEVVRKTYGYTL. In DNA, the CDR3 is TGTGCCAGAGGGGAGGAAGTGGTGAGAAAGACCTATGGCTACACCTTA.

At least ten counts were recorded for this clonotype. The rearrangement links TRBV19 to TRBJ2-7; 11 bases map to TRBD1. The CDR3 contains 15 residues. CDR1 is LNHDA and CDR2 is SQIVND in the germline V gene (reference sequence). V shed 3 bases, J shed 3 bases, and the junction held 4 bases outside the gene matches. The CDR3: CASSITGTGGYEQYF. As DNA, the CDR3 is TGTGCCAGTAGTATTACCGGGACAGGGGGCTACGAGCAGTACTTC.